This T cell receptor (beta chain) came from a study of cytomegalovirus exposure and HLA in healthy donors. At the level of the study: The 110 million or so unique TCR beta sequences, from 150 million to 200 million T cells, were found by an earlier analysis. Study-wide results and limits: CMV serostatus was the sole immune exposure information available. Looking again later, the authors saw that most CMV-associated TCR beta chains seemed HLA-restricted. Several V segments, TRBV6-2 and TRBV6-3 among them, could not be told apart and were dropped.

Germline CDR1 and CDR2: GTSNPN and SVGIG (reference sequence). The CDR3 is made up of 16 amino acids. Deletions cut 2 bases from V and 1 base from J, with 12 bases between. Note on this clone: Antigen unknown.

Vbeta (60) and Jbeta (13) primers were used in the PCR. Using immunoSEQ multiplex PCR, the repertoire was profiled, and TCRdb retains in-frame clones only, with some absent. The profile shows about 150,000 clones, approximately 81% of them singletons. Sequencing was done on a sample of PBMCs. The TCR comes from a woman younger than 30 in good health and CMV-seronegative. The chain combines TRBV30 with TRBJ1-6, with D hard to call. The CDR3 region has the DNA TGTGCCTGGAGTCGGTTAGGAGGTTCCTATAATTCACCCCTCCACTTT. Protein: CAWSRLGGSYNSPLHF.